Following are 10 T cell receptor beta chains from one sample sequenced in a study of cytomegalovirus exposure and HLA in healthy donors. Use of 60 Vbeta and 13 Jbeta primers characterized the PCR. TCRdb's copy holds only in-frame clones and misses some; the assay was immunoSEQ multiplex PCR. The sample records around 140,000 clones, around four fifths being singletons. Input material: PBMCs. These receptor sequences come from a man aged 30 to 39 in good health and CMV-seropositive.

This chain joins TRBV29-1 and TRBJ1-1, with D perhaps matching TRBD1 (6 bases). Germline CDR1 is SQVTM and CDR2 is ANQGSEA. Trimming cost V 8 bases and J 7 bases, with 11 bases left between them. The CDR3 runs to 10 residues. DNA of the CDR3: TGCAGCTGTGCAGGGGATGAAGCTTTCTTT. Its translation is CSCAGDEAFF.

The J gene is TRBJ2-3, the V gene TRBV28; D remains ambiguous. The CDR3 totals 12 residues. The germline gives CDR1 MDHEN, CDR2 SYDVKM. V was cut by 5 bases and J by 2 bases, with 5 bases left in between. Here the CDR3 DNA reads TGTGCCAGCAGTCTCGTCACAGATACGCAGTATTTT. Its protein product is CASSLVTDTQYF.

CDR3: CASSIYGGGTGELFF. For the CDR3, the DNA is TGTGCCAGTAGTATATACGGGGGGGGCACCGGGGAGCTGTTTTTT. This chain joins TRBV19 and TRBJ2-2, with 8 bases lining up with TRBD2. There are 15 residues in the CDR3. The germline V gene has CDR1 LNHDA and CDR2 SQIVND (reference sequence). The junction had 3 bases not matched to a gene; V was cut back by 2 bases and J by 4 bases. Full variable domain (missing parts from reference TRBV19 and TRBJ2-2): DGGITQSPKYLFRKEGQNVTLSCEQNLNHDAMYWYRQDPGQGLRLIYYSQIVNDFQKGDIAEGYSVSREKKESFPLTVTSAQKNPTAFYLCASSIYGGGTGELFFGEGSRLTVL.

CDR3 in amino acids: CASSEGGGNTEAFF. The CDR3 DNA follows: TGTGCCAGCAGTGAAGGGGGGGGGAACACTGAAGCTTTCTTT. V gene TRBV2 combines with J gene TRBJ1-1; a possible D gene is TRBD1 (5 bases). The length of the CDR3 is 14 residues. Germline CDR1 reads SNHLY; CDR2 reads FYNNEI. The V end was cut by 1 base, the J end by 1 base, with 7 bases between.

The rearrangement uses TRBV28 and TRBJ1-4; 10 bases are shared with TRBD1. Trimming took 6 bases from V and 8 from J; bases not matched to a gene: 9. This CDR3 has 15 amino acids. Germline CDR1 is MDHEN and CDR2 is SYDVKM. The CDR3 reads CASRLQGDRGEKLFF. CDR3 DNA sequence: TGTGCCAGCAGACTCCAAGGGGACAGGGGAGAAAAACTGTTTTTT. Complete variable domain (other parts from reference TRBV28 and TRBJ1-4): DVKVTQSSRYLVKRTGEKVFLECVQDMDHENMFWYRQDPGLGLRLIYFSYDVKMKEKGDIPEGYSVSREKKERFSLILESASTNQTSMYLCASRLQGDRGEKLFFGSGTQLSVL.

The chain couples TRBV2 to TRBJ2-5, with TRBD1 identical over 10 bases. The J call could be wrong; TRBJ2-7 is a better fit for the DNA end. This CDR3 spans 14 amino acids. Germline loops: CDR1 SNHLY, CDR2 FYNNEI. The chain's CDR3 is CASGRQGAPNEQYF. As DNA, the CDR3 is TGTGCCAGCGGCAGACAGGGGGCTCCCAACGAGCAGTACTTC.

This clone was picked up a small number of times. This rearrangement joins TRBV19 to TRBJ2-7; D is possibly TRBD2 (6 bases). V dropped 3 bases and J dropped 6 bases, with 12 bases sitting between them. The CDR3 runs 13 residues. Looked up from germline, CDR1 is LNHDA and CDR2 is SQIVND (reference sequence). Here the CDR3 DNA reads TGTGCCAGTAGTATTGGAGGAGGGTCCGAGCAGTACTTC. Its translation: CASSIGGGSEQYF.

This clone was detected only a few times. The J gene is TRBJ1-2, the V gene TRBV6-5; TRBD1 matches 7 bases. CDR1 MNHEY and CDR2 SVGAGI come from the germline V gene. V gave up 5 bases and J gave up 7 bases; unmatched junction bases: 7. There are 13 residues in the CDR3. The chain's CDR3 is CASSRQGWGGYTF. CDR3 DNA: TGTGCCAGCAGTAGACAGGGATGGGGTGGCTACACCTTC.

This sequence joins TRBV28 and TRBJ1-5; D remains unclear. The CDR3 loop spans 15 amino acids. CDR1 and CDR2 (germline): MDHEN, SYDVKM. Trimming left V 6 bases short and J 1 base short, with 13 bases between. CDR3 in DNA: TGTGCCAGCAGACCCCCGGGTGGCAGCAATCAGCCCCAGCATTTT. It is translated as CASRPPGGSNQPQHF.

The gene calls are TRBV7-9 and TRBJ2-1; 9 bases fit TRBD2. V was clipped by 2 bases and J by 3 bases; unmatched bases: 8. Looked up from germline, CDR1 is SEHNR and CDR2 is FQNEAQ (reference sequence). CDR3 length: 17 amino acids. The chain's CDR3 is CASSLIWAGGGYNEQFF. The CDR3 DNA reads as TGTGCCAGCAGCTTAATTTGGGCGGGAGGGGGCTACAATGAGCAGTTCTTC.